This TCR beta chain was obtained from a study of response to subunit inactivated influenza vaccine (dated by TCRdb to 2017 to 2018). For context, the study as a whole: Deep quantitative T cell receptor repertoire profiling was used in the study to track responses to a trivalent subunit inactivated influenza vaccine. What the work shows at the level of the full study, not this receptor alone: It was suggested by the authors that each seasonal influenza vaccination may recruit only a limited number of new T cells.

The junction carries 13 bases between V and J, which are trimmed by 4 bases and 0 bases respectively. The germline V gene yields SGHRS for CDR1 and YFSETQ for CDR2. Taken from cysteine to phenylalanine, the CDR3 has 16 residues. The read is trimmed to its CDR3 DNA, 48 bases read in frame from base 1. In its sample, this clonotype was seen a few times. Its antigen is still unknown. The record has no base qualities; no much larger clone is one base away. The protocol used for the library was RT-PCR. Data came from an Illumina HiSeq 2500. Using fastp at Q25 and MiXCR, TCRdb reprocessed the public reads and kept productive beta chains. Each entry merges the rows of one CDR3 protein and shows their most common DNA and genes. Recorded for this sample are about 570,000 distinct CDR3 sequences; around 11% of them occurred a single time. Approximately 9.9% of the sample belongs to the ten largest clones. The data were also submitted as part of a second study, on T cells expressing NK-cell markers. The second study also describes: TCR beta cDNA libraries were prepared using 5'RACE template switching, which introduced a universal primer site and unique molecular identifiers. Three sorted T-cell subsets (CD3+CD56+NKG2C+, CD3+CD56+NKG2C- and CD3+CD56-NKG2C+) from fewer than 10 donors had their TCR beta-chain repertoires profiled. Of the eight sequenced donors, seven were found to be HCMV-seropositive and one was found to be HCMV-seronegative. In several experiments an anti-gammadeltaTCR antibody was added to restrict sorting to alphabetaTCR-expressing T cells. In a handful of donors, the dominant CD3+CD56+NKG2C+ clonotypes were among the top 10 CD8+ clonotypes and accounted for about 1.0-7.5% of CD8+ T cells. Those dominant clonotypes were again the most abundant among CD3+CD56-NKG2C+ cells in four donors, at about 28.3-65%. Whether the expanded NKG2C-expressing T cell clones were specific for HCMV antigens was left unclear. All eight donors whose samples were sequenced were randomly selected healthy volunteers, three of them men and five women. HCMV serostatus was determined by detecting HCMV-specific IgG in serum with a commercial ELISA kit. Peripheral blood mononuclear cells were isolated from blood by Ficoll density gradient centrifugation. For over five donors, bulk peripheral blood T-cell repertoires were also sequenced from unsorted PBMC. cDNA synthesis was primed from the TCR beta constant segment, followed by two successive PCR amplification steps. Illumina HiSeq 2000/2500, MiSeq or NextSeq was used to sequence libraries as 2 x 150 bp reads. MIGEC handled demultiplexing of the reads and grouping by UMI, while MiTCR was used to assemble and quantify clonotypes. To exclude erroneous sequences, any TCR cDNA sequence not supported by at least two reads was discarded. Downstream repertoire analysis used the tcR package, and clonotypes were matched across fractions by CDR3 nucleotide sequence plus V segment. VDJmatch was used to annotate antigen specificity against VDJdb, with one amino acid substitution in CDR3 permitted.

The material sequenced was PBMCs from blood, taken on the day of vaccination. The V and J genes are TRBV5-1 and TRBJ1-4; the D region possibly corresponds to TRBD1 (5 bases align). This TCR derives from a man aged 50 or older who received an inactivated influenza vaccine. Donor details come from another sample of the same person, matched by shared clones. In nucleotide form, the sequence is TGCGCCAGCAGCGGCGGGGCAGCAGCAACTAATGAAAAACTGTTTTTT. The encoded protein is CASSGGAAATNEKLFF. With the rest looked up from the reference TRBV5-1 and TRBJ1-4 genes rather than sequenced, the full variable domain is KAGVTQTPRYLIKTRGQQVTLSCSPISGHRSVSWYQQTPGQGLQFLFEYFSETQRNKGNFPGRFSGRQFSNSRSEMNVSTLELGDSALYLCASSGGAAATNEKLFFGSGTQLSVL.